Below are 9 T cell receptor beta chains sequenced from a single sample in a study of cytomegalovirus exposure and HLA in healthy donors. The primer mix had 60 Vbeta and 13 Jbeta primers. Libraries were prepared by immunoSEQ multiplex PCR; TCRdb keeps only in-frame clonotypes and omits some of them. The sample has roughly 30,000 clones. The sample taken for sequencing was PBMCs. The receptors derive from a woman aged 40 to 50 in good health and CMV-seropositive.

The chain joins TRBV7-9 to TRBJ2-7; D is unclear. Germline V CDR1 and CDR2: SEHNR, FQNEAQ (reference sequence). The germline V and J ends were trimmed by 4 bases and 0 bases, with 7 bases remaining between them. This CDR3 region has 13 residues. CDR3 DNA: TGTGCCAGCAGCTCAACAGCCTCCTACGAGCAGTACTTC. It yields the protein CASSSTASYEQYF.

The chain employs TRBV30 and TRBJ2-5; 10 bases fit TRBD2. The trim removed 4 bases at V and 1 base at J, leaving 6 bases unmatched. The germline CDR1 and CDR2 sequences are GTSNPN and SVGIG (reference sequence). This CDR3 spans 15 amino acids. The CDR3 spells CAWKGLAGVQETQYF. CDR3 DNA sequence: TGTGCCTGGAAAGGTCTAGCGGGAGTCCAAGAGACCCAGTACTTC.

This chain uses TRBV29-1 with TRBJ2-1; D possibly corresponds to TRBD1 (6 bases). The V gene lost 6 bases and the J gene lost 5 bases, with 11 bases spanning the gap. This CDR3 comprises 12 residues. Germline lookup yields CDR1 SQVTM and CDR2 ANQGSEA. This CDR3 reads CSVGGVHNEQFF. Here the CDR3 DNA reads TGCAGCGTAGGGGGAGTGCACAATGAGCAGTTCTTC.

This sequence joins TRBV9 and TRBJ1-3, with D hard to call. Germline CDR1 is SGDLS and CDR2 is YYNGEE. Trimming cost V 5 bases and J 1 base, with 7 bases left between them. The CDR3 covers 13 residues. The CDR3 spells CASRRDSGNTIYF. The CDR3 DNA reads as TGTGCCAGCAGGAGAGATTCTGGAAACACCATATATTTT.

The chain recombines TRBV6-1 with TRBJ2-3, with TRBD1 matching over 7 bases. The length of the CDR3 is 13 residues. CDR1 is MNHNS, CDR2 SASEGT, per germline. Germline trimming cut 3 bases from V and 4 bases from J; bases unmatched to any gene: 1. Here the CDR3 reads CASSDDRADTQYF. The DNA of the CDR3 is TGTGCCAGCAGTGACGACAGGGCAGATACGCAGTATTTT.

The CDR3 DNA reads as TGCAGCGTTACCCCCCGGGAGGGGTCCTATGGCTACACCTTC. It yields the protein CSVTPREGSYGYTF. V and J are TRBV29-1 and TRBJ1-2; tentative D call: TRBD1 (5 bases). V shed 5 bases and J shed 4 bases, with 17 bases lying between them. CDR3 size: 14 residues. CDR1 is SQVTM and CDR2 is ANQGSEA in the germline V gene.

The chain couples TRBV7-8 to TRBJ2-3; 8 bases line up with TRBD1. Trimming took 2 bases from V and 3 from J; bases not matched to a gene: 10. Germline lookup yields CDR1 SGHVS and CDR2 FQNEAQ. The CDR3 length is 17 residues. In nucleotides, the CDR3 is TGTGCCAGCAGCTTACACAGGGGGAGAATTAGGACAGATACGCAGTATTTT. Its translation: CASSLHRGRIRTDTQYF.

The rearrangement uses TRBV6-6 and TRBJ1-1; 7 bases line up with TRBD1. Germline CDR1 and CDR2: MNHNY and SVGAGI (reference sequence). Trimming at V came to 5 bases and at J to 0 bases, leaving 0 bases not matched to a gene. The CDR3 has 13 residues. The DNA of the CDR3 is TGTGCCAGCAGTCAGGGGGTGAACACTGAAGCTTTCTTT. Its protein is CASSQGVNTEAFF.

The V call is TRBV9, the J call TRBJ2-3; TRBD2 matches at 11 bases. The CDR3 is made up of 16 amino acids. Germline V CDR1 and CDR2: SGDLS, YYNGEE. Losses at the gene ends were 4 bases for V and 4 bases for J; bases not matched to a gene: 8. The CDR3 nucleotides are TGTGCCAGCAGCTTAATAGCGGGAGGGCCGTCAGATACGCAGTATTTT. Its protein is CASSLIAGGPSDTQYF.